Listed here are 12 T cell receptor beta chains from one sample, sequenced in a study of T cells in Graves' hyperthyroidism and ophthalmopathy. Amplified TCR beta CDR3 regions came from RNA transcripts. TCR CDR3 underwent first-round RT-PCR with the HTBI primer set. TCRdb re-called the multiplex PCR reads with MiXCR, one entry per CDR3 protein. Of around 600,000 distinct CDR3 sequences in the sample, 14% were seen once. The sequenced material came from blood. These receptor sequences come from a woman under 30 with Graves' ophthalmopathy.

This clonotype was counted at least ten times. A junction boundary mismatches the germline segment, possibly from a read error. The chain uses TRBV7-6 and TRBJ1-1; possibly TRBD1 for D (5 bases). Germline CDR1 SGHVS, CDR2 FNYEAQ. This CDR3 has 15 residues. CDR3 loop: CASTLAGSMSHEAFF. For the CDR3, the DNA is TGTGCCAGCACCTTAGCAGGGTCCATGTCCCATGAAGCTTTCTTT.

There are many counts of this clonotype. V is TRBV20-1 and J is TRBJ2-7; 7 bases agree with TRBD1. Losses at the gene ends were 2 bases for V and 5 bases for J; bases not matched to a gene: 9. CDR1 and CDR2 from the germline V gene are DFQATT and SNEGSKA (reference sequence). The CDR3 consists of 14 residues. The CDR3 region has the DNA TGCAGTGCTAGACCCGACAGGGTGGGGGACGAGCAGTACTTC. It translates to CSARPDRVGDEQYF.

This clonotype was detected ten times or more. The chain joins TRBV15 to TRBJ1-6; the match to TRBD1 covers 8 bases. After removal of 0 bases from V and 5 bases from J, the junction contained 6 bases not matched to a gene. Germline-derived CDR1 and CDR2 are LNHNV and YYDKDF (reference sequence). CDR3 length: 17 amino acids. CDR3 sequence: CATSRDRQGTNNSPLHF. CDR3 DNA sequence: TGTGCCACCAGCAGAGACCGACAGGGGACTAATAATTCACCCCTCCACTTT.

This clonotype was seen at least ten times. CDR3 loop: CASSLRRDNQPQHF. CDR3 DNA sequence: TGTGCCAGCAGTTTAAGGCGGGATAATCAGCCCCAGCATTTT. This rearrangement joins TRBV28 to TRBJ1-5; D not resolved. The CDR3 extends over 14 amino acids. With 2 bases removed from V and 4 bases from J, the gap between germline ends came to 9 bases. Germline loops: CDR1 MDHEN, CDR2 SYDVKM. The full variable domain, in which reference TRBV28 and TRBJ1-5 provide the parts outside the CDR3, is DVKVTQSSRYLVKRTGEKVFLECVQDMDHENMFWYRQDPGLGLRLIYFSYDVKMKEKGDIPEGYSVSREKKERFSLILESASTNQTSMYLCASSLRRDNQPQHFGDGTRLSIL.

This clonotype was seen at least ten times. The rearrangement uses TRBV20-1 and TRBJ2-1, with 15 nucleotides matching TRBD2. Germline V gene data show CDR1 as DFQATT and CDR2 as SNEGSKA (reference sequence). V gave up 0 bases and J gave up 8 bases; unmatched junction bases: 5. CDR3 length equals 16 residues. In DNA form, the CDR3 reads TGCAGTGCTAGAGATTATGGACTAGCGGGAGGGCATGAGCAGTTCTTC. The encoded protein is CSARDYGLAGGHEQFF.

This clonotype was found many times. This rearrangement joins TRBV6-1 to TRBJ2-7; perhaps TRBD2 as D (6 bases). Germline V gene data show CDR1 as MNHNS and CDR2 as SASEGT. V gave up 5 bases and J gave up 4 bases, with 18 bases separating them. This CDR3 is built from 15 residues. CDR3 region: CASSRGASAVYEQYF. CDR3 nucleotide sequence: TGTGCCAGCAGTCGCGGGGCTAGCGCGGTGTACGAGCAGTACTTC.

CDR3 sequence (DNA): TGTGCCAGCAGCCCACTCCTAATACTTCTAGCGGGTGCTTCCTACGAGCAGTACTTC. Protein: CASSPLLILLAGASYEQYF. The chain is built from TRBV6-2 or TRBV6-3 and TRBJ2-7, with 8 bases identical to TRBD2. V was clipped by 6 bases and J by 1 base; unmatched bases: 20. In germline, CDR1 is MNHEY, CDR2 SVGEGT. The CDR3 has 19 amino acids.

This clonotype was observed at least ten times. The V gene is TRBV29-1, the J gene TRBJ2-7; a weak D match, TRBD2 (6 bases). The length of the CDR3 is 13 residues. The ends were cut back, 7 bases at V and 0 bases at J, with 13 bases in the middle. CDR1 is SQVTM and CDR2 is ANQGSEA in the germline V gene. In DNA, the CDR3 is TGCAGCGCCGGGGGAGGTTCCTCCTACGAGCAGTACTTC. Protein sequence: CSAGGGSSYEQYF.

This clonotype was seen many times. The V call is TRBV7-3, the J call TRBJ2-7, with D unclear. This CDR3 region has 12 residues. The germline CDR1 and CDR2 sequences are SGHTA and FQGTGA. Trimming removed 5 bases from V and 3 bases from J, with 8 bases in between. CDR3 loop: CASSPNGYEQYF. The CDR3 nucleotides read TGTGCCAGCAGCCCAAATGGCTACGAGCAGTACTTC.

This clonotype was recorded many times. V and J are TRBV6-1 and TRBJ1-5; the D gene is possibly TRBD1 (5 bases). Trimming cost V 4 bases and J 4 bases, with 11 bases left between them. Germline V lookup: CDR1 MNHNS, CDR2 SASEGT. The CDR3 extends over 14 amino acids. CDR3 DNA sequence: TGTGCCAGCAGTGGCGATTGGGGGAATCAGCCCCAGCATTTT. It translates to CASSGDWGNQPQHF.

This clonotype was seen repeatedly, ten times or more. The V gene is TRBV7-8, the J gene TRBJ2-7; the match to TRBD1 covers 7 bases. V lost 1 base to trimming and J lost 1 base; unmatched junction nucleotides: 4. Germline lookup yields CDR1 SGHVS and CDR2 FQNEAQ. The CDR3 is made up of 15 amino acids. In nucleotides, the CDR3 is TGTGCCAGCAGCTTAGATGACAGGGCTTCCTACGAGCAGTACTTC. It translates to CASSLDDRASYEQYF.

CDR3 loop: CASSYILNTEAFF. The CDR3 coding sequence is TGTGCCAGCAGTTATATCCTGAACACTGAAGCTTTCTTT. The chain couples TRBV12-3 or TRBV12-4 to TRBJ1-1, with D hard to call. The CDR3 covers 13 residues. The germline V and J ends were trimmed by 4 bases and 0 bases, with 6 bases remaining between them.